The 25 T cell receptor beta chains listed next were all sequenced from one sample in a study of T cell clusters in autoimmune cytopenias. TRB rearrangements were amplified by touch-down multiplex PCR with mixed TRB-A/B primers. TCRdb re-called the multiplex PCR reads; every CDR3 protein appears as one record, without DNA. The sample table sets out 5,500 to 8,000 distinct CDR3 sequences. About 37,500 genome equivalents of blood DNA were amplified for TRB. The same specimen was also included in a second study, on T cell repertoires in aging, cancer and after chemotherapy.

Material: peripheral blood. Receptor source: a human donor in good health.

The J gene is TRBJ2-4, the V gene TRBV6-4; TCRdb's D call of TRBD1 is untestable without DNA. CDR3 length equals 14 residues. Germline CDR1 MRHNA, CDR2 SNTAGT. The CDR3 sequence is CASSDQGGGEIQYF.

This chain joins TRBV27 and TRBJ1-2; TCRdb's assignment of TRBD1 cannot be checked, as there is no DNA. Germline assignment: CDR1 MNHEY and CDR2 SMNVEV (reference sequence). This CDR3 contains 15 residues. CDR3 sequence: CASSSTGTNNYGYTF.

The V and J genes are TRBV6-1 and TRBJ2-1; TCRdb gives TRBD2 as the D gene, but with no DNA this cannot be confirmed. Germline assignment: CDR1 MNHNS and CDR2 SASEGT. The CDR3 spans 15 residues. The chain's CDR3 is CAIPNLAGGTNEQFF.

This rearrangement joins TRBV6-1 to TRBJ1-1. This CDR3 has 15 residues. CDR1 is MNHNS, CDR2 SASEGT, per germline. The CDR3 region is CASRRDSSMNTEAFF.

The chain combines TRBV5-1 with TRBJ2-1; TCRdb reports TRBD2, a call that lacks DNA to check it against. In germline, CDR1 is SGHRS, CDR2 YFSETQ. The length of the CDR3 is 15 residues. CDR3 region: CASSSLAGPYNEQFF.

CDR3 in amino acids: CASSKGGTNYGYTF. This chain links TRBV12-3 or TRBV12-4 with TRBJ1-2; TCRdb names TRBD1, which stays unverified in the absence of DNA. CDR3 size: 14 residues.

The chain's CDR3 is CASSQNTEETQYF. The chain uses TRBV18 and TRBJ2-5. Germline values: CDR1 KGHSH, CDR2 LQKENI. This CDR3 is 13 amino acids long.

CDR3 amino acids: CASNTGPRADTGELFF. This sequence joins TRBV12-3 or TRBV12-4 and TRBJ2-2; TCRdb names TRBD1, which stays unverified in the absence of DNA. CDR3 length: 16 residues.

Judged by frequency, this clonotype is medium-sized. This chain connects TRBV6-5 to TRBJ1-2. Germline CDR1 and CDR2: MNHEY and SVGAGI. The CDR3 totals 13 residues. CDR3 sequence: CASGGGTRYGYTF.

The V and J genes are TRBV14 and TRBJ2-7. Germline V gene sequence: CDR1 SGHDN, CDR2 FVKESK. The CDR3 extends over 17 amino acids. The CDR3 reads CASSQDYGLISSYEQYF. Supplemented by reference TRBV14 and TRBJ2-7, the full variable domain reads EAGVTQFPSHSVIEKGQTVTLRCDPISGHDNLYWYRRVMGKEIKFLLHFVKESKQDESGMPNNRFLAERTGGTYSTLKVQPAELEDSGVYFCASSQDYGLISSYEQYFGPGTRLTVT.

This rearrangement joins TRBV6-2 or TRBV6-3 to TRBJ1-6. The CDR3 runs 19 residues. The germline V gene encodes CDR1 MNHEY and CDR2 SVGEGT. This chain's CDR3 is CASSYSQRPTSSYNSPLHF.

In terms of frequency, this clonotype is medium-sized (0.01 to 0.1%). The chain carries TRBV6-1 and TRBJ2-2. CDR3 size: 12 residues. Germline V gene sequence: CDR1 MNHNS, CDR2 SASEGT. CDR3 in amino acids: CASSGLVGELFF.

The CDR3 is CSASSLADTQYF. The chain joins TRBV20-1 to TRBJ2-3. The germline V gene encodes CDR1 DFQATT and CDR2 SNEGSKA (reference sequence). The CDR3 is made up of 12 amino acids.

This sequence joins TRBV5-4 and TRBJ2-1; TCRdb indicates TRBD1, and absent DNA this call remains unverified. Germline V gene data show CDR1 as SGHNT and CDR2 as YYREEE (reference sequence). This CDR3 region has 15 residues. CDR3 amino acids: CASSSGQGYYNEQFF.

This clonotype is labeled medium-sized based on frequency. The chain couples TRBV19 to TRBJ2-7; TCRdb's assignment of TRBD2 cannot be checked, as there is no DNA. The CDR3 has 15 residues. In germline, CDR1 is LNHDA, CDR2 SQIVND (reference sequence). This CDR3 reads CASSIGAQPPYEQYF.

This clonotype registers medium-sized by frequency. V is TRBV19 and J is TRBJ2-2; TCRdb outputs TRBD1, but without DNA this stays unchecked. From germline, CDR1 is LNHDA and CDR2 SQIVND (reference sequence). CDR3 length: 15 residues. CDR3: CASSIGQVRTGELFF.

The chain carries TRBV7-6 and TRBJ2-3; TCRdb reports TRBD1, a call that lacks DNA to check it against. The CDR3 runs 16 residues. Germline loops: CDR1 SGHVS, CDR2 FNYEAQ. CDR3 sequence reads: CASSLSSQTRGDTQYF.

V is TRBV29-1 and J is TRBJ2-1; the D gene TCRdb calls, TRBD2, cannot be checked with no DNA. This CDR3 is built from 15 residues. The germline CDR1 and CDR2 sequences are SQVTM and ANQGSEA. CDR3: CSVEDYLVGYNEQFF.

The V and J genes are TRBV5-4 and TRBJ2-7; TCRdb's D gene call, TRBD2, goes unchecked for lack of DNA. The CDR3 sequence is 16 residues long. The germline V gene encodes CDR1 SGHNT and CDR2 YYREEE (reference sequence). CDR3 amino acids: CASRPTTSGTPSEQYF.

V usage is TRBV20-1 and J usage is TRBJ2-7. Germline CDR1 is DFQATT and CDR2 is SNEGSKA (reference sequence). The CDR3 is made up of 11 amino acids. CDR3 in amino acids: CSAEVLYEQYF.

According to its frequency, this clonotype is medium-sized. The CDR3 sequence: CASSPNGLAGGDEQFF. The chain links TRBV18 to TRBJ2-1; the D call of TRBD2 rests on TCRdb alone, since no DNA is present to check it. This CDR3 is 16 amino acids long. The germline V gene encodes CDR1 KGHSH and CDR2 LQKENI. The variable domain in full, with the rest retrieved from reference TRBV18 and TRBJ2-1, is NAGVMQNPRHLVRRRGQEARLRCSPMKGHSHVYWYRQLPEEGLKFMVYLQKENIIDESGMPKERFSAEFPKEGPSILRIQQVVRGDSAAYFCASSPNGLAGGDEQFFGPGTRLTVL.

This chain uses TRBV6-4 with TRBJ2-2. The CDR3 has 15 amino acids. CDR1 and CDR2 (germline): MRHNA, SNTAGT. The CDR3 spells CASRVTSAHSGELFF.

The chain couples TRBV24-1 to TRBJ2-1; no DNA is available, so the TRBD1 call from TCRdb remains unchecked. CDR1 is KGHDR, CDR2 SFDVKD, per germline. This CDR3 comprises 16 residues. This chain's CDR3 is CATRPSTASSYNEQFF.

This clonotype shows up as medium-sized by frequency. The rearrangement links TRBV19 to TRBJ2-3; lacking DNA, the TRBD2 call made by TCRdb goes unchecked. Germline CDR1 and CDR2: LNHDA and SQIVND (reference sequence). CDR3 length: 18 residues. The CDR3 spells CASSPPPGLAGGADTQYF. Looking up the rest from reference TRBV19 and TRBJ2-3 gives the full variable domain: DGGITQSPKYLFRKEGQNVTLSCEQNLNHDAMYWYRQDPGQGLRLIYYSQIVNDFQKGDIAEGYSVSREKKESFPLTVTSAQKNPTAFYLCASSPPPGLAGGADTQYFGPGTRLTVL.

This sequence joins TRBV27 and TRBJ2-7; TCRdb indicates TRBD1, and absent DNA this call remains unverified. The CDR3 spans 14 residues. The V gene's germline CDR1 is MNHEY and CDR2 SMNVEV (reference sequence). The CDR3 sequence: CASRGGQYIYEQYF.